The subject of this entry is one T cell receptor (beta chain). Using immunoSEQ multiplex PCR, the repertoire was profiled, and TCRdb retains in-frame clones only, with some absent. The sample lists 45,000 to 65,000 clones, approximately 84% seen once, with roughly 4% in the top ten. These data come from a study of blood T cell repertoires in COVID-19. Study summary: The samples span acute and convalescent COVID-19 from the United States, Italy and Spain.

The TCR comes from a man aged 55 to 70 with acute or convalescent COVID-19. The source material was peripheral blood.

CDR3 region: CASRGLTGFNQPQHF. The DNA of the CDR3 is TGTGCCAGCAGGGGGTTGACAGGGTTCAATCAGCCCCAGCATTTT. The rearrangement joins TRBV2 to TRBJ1-5, with 7 bases aligning to TRBD1. Germline lookup yields CDR1 SNHLY and CDR2 FYNNEI. CDR3 length: 15 amino acids. V shed 6 bases and J 3 bases; nucleotides not matched to a gene: 8.